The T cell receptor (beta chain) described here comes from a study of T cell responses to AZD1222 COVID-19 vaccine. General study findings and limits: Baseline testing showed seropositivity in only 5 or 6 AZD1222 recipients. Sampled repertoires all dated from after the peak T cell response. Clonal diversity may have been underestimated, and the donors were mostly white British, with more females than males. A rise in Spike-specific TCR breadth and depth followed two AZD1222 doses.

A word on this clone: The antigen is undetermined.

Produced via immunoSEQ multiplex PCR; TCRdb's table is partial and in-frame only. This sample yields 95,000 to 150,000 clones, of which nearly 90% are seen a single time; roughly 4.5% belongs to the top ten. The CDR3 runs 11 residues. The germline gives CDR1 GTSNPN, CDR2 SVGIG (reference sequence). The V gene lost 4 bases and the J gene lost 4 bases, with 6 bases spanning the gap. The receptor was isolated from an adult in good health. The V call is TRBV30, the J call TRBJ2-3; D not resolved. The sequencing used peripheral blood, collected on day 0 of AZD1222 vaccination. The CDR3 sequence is CAWTLSDTQYF. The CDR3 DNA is TGTGCCTGGACCTTATCAGATACGCAGTATTTT.